These 32 T cell receptor beta chains originate from one sample sequenced in a study of T cell responses to AZD1222 COVID-19 vaccine. Profiled with immunoSEQ multiplex PCR; TCRdb holds only in-frame clones, not every one. The sample holds 130,000 to 150,000 clones, under 95% seen once. This sample comprised peripheral blood, obtained on day 0 of MenACWY control vaccination. The receptor source for this set is an adult in good health.

This rearrangement joins TRBV15 to TRBJ1-5; D is ambiguous. Germline V lookup: CDR1 LNHNV, CDR2 YYDKDF (reference sequence). The CDR3 extends over 15 amino acids. V was trimmed by 0 bases and J by 0 bases, leaving 6 bases between them. CDR3 sequence reads: CATSRDPDSNQPQHF. The DNA for the CDR3 is TGTGCCACCAGCAGAGATCCGGATAGCAATCAGCCCCAGCATTTT.

The chain carries TRBV19 and TRBJ1-1; TRBD1 might be the D (5 bases). The CDR3 spans 15 residues. Germline-derived CDR1 and CDR2 are LNHDA and SQIVND (reference sequence). Trimming stripped 9 bases from V and 4 bases from J, with 21 bases between. CDR3 coding DNA: TGTGCCAGCCGCGCGGTTCCGGGGCGGAGCACTGAAGCTTTCTTT. Its protein product is CASRAVPGRSTEAFF.

The gene calls are TRBV7-2 and TRBJ2-3; D is unresolved. V was pared by 4 bases and J by 0 bases, with 11 bases between. This CDR3 has 15 amino acids. The germline V gene encodes CDR1 SGHTA and CDR2 FQGNSA. The CDR3 sequence is CASSSTGRSTDTQYF. The DNA of the CDR3 is TGTGCCAGCAGCTCAACCGGGCGGAGCACAGATACGCAGTATTTT.

The rearrangement uses TRBV7-7 and TRBJ2-1, with 11 bases that match TRBD2. Trimming removed 5 bases from V and 4 bases from J; junction bases left unmatched: 4. The CDR3 contains 15 residues. Germline CDR1 is SSHAT and CDR2 is FNYEAQ (reference sequence). The chain's CDR3 is CASSGGTSGYNEQFF. DNA of the CDR3: TGTGCCAGCAGCGGGGGGACTAGCGGATACAATGAGCAGTTCTTC.

J is TRBJ1-5 and V is TRBV20-1; 9 bases are a match to TRBD1. Germline CDR1 reads DFQATT; CDR2 reads SNEGSKA (reference sequence). Germline trimming cut 3 bases from V and 1 base from J; bases unmatched to any gene: 4. The CDR3 loop spans 15 amino acids. The CDR3 is CSASRQGGSNQPQHF. CDR3 in DNA: TGCAGTGCTAGTCGACAGGGGGGAAGCAATCAGCCCCAGCATTTT.

This chain uses TRBV11-2 with TRBJ1-2; D is uncertain. The germline gives CDR1 SGHAT, CDR2 FQNNGV. V lost 4 bases, J lost 9 bases, and 9 bases lay in between. The CDR3 totals 11 residues. The CDR3 region is CASSSFPSYTF. CDR3 sequence (DNA): TGTGCCAGCAGCTCCTTCCCTAGCTACACCTTC.

This chain uses TRBV20-1 with TRBJ2-5, with D perhaps given as TRBD1 or TRBD2 (5 bases each). Trimming took off 3 bases at V and 5 bases at J, with 13 bases between the two ends. Looked up from germline, CDR1 is DFQATT and CDR2 is SNEGSKA (reference sequence). The CDR3 covers 13 residues. The CDR3 nucleotides read TGCAGTGCTAGTCGGGGACGATGGGAGACCCAGTACTTC. It codes for CSASRGRWETQYF.

The genes are TRBV5-1 and TRBJ1-1, with a tentative D call TRBD1 (6 bases). Per the germline V gene, CDR1 is SGHRS and CDR2 is YFSETQ. Trimming took off 4 bases at V and 1 base at J, with 14 bases between the two ends. The length of the CDR3 is 15 residues. CDR3 region: CASSPADRRNTEAFF. The CDR3 DNA sequence: TGCGCCAGCAGCCCCGCCGACAGGAGGAACACTGAAGCTTTCTTT.

The gene calls are TRBV6-1 and TRBJ1-2; no clear D. The CDR3 is 12 residues long. Germline V gene data show CDR1 as MNHNS and CDR2 as SASEGT. V lost 3 bases and J 1 base, leaving 3 bases between the germline ends. The CDR3 nucleotides are TGTGCCAGCAGTGAGGGTAACTATGGCTACACCTTC. It yields the protein CASSEGNYGYTF.

The chain links TRBV12-5 to TRBJ2-1; perhaps D is TRBD1 or TRBD2 (6 bases each). CDR3 length equals 15 residues. Trimming shortened V by 6 bases and J by 6 bases, and 18 bases separated the two germline ends. Germline CDR1 LGHNT, CDR2 FRNRAP. Written as DNA, the CDR3 is TGTGCTAGTGGATCCTCGGGGGCTGGGAGCAATGAGCAGTTCTTC. Amino acid sequence: CASGSSGAGSNEQFF. The full variable domain, with the rest looked up from reference TRBV12-5 and TRBJ2-1, is DARVTQTPRHKVTEMGQEVTMRCQPILGHNTVFWYRQTMMQGLELLAYFRNRAPLDDSGMPKDRFSAEMPDATLATLKIQPSEPRDSAVYFCASGSSGAGSNEQFFGPGTRLTVL.

V usage is TRBV12-3 or TRBV12-4 and J usage is TRBJ2-5, with TRBD2 as a possible D gene (6 bases). The CDR3 has 11 amino acids. Trimming took 10 bases from V and 7 from J, leaving 13 bases between them. CDR3 nucleotide sequence: TGTGCCACGGGGGATGGGGGGACCCAGTACTTC. It encodes CATGDGGTQYF.

This chain uses TRBV12-1 with TRBJ1-5. TRBV12-1 is an annotated pseudogene. The CDR3 contains 16 residues. The CDR3 spells CASSFSQMVGNQPQHF. CDR3 sequence (DNA): TGTGCCAGCAGCTTTAGCCAAATGGTGGGCAATCAGCCCCAGCATTTT.

This clone was seen just once. J is TRBJ2-7 and V is TRBV24-1; the D is unclear. V was trimmed by 4 bases and J by 1 base, leaving 7 bases between them. CDR1 and CDR2 (germline): KGHDR, SFDVKD. The CDR3 extends over 13 amino acids. The CDR3, as DNA: TGTGCCACCAGTGACGGCCGATCCTACGAGCAGTACTTC. Translated: CATSDGRSYEQYF.

The rearrangement uses TRBV6-5 and TRBJ1-1, with a tentative D call TRBD1 (6 bases). The CDR3 has 13 amino acids. Germline-derived CDR1 and CDR2 are MNHEY and SVGAGI. V was trimmed by 7 bases and J by 10 bases, leaving 19 bases between them. In nucleotides, the CDR3 is TGTGCCAGCACCCCCGACACAGGGACGAGAGCTTTCTTT. It translates to CASTPDTGTRAFF.

The V call is TRBV19, the J call TRBJ1-1; D possibly corresponds to TRBD1 (6 bases). CDR3 size: 14 residues. Germline V gives CDR1 LNHDA, CDR2 SQIVND (reference sequence). The ends were cut back, 8 bases at V and 4 bases at J, with 17 bases in the middle. The DNA of the CDR3 is TGTGCCAGTCGAGAGGGGGGCGCAGGCACTGAAGCTTTCTTT. Its protein is CASREGGAGTEAFF.

This clone was recorded once. CDR3 DNA sequence: TGTGCCAGTAGTTTAACCAAGACAGGGATTCAGCCCCAGCATTTT. Protein: CASSLTKTGIQPQHF. This sequence joins TRBV19 and TRBJ1-5; TRBD1 matches 7 bases. V shed 5 bases, J shed 6 bases, and the junction held 10 bases outside the gene matches. Per germline, CDR1 LNHDA and CDR2 SQIVND (reference sequence). The CDR3 spans 15 residues.

V usage is TRBV4-2 and J usage is TRBJ2-7, with 8 bases matching TRBD2. Trimming took 6 bases from V and 2 from J; bases not matched to a gene: 12. Germline V gives CDR1 LGHNA, CDR2 YNFKEQ. This CDR3 is 16 amino acids long. CDR3 DNA sequence: TGTGCCAGCAGTCACTCGAGAGCGGGAGAGACCTACGAGCAGTACTTC. Encoded protein: CASSHSRAGETYEQYF.

This chain joins TRBV10-3 and TRBJ1-2; 7 bases are shared with TRBD1. This CDR3 contains 13 residues. Trimming at V came to 9 bases and at J to 7 bases, leaving 11 bases not matched to a gene. CDR1 is ENHRY, CDR2 SYGVKD, per germline. CDR3 sequence reads: CAISAGQGGGYTF. DNA of the CDR3: TGTGCCATATCAGCGGGGCAGGGGGGTGGCTACACCTTC.

The genes are TRBV14 and TRBJ1-4, with no clear D. CDR1 is SGHDN, CDR2 FVKESK, per germline. The V end was cut by 0 bases, the J end by 0 bases, with 8 bases between. The CDR3 consists of 16 residues. The CDR3 DNA reads as TGTGCCAGCAGCCAAGATCCCGGATCAACTAATGAAAAACTGTTTTTT. Amino acid sequence: CASSQDPGSTNEKLFF.

The V gene is TRBV7-2, the J gene TRBJ2-1, with TRBD2 matching over 7 bases. CDR3 size: 18 residues. Germline V gives CDR1 SGHTA, CDR2 FQGNSA. J was trimmed by 3 bases and V by 0 bases; bases with no gene match: 11. CDR3 sequence (DNA): TGTGCCAGCAGCTTAGCCGGGCCCTGGAGCGGGAACTACAATGAGCAGTTCTTC. Translating gives CASSLAGPWSGNYNEQFF.

The gene calls are TRBV9 and TRBJ2-3; 9 bases match TRBD1. The germline CDR1 and CDR2 sequences are SGDLS and YYNGEE. This CDR3 region has 15 residues. The junction had 6 bases not matched to a gene; V was cut back by 4 bases and J by 3 bases. The CDR3 DNA sequence: TGTGCCAGCAGCCTGGGACAGGGCGGGACAGATACGCAGTATTTT. It is translated as CASSLGQGGTDTQYF.

The genes are TRBV18 and TRBJ1-6; D is perhaps TRBD1 (5 bases). Germline V gene data show CDR1 as KGHSH and CDR2 as LQKENI. V gave up 4 bases and J gave up 11 bases, with 12 bases separating them. This CDR3 is built from 13 residues. CDR3 sequence reads: CASSRTREAPLHF. CDR3 in DNA: TGTGCCAGCTCACGGACCAGGGAGGCACCCCTCCACTTT.

V usage is TRBV4-1 and J usage is TRBJ1-5; TRBD1 is a possible D gene (6 bases). Germline-derived CDR1 and CDR2 are MGHRA and YSYEKL. The CDR3 covers 16 residues. The ends were cut back, 1 base at V and 5 bases at J, with 15 bases in the middle. The CDR3 DNA follows: TGCGCCAGCAGCCAAGGGGGGCAGGGGAATGATCAGCCCCAGCATTTT. Its translation: CASSQGGQGNDQPQHF.

About this clone itself: This same CDR3 is encoded by further DNA sequences in the sample. The CDR3 spells CASSIQGSQETQYF. The CDR3, as DNA: TGTGCCAGTAGTATTCAGGGCAGCCAAGAGACCCAGTACTTC. The chain joins TRBV19 to TRBJ2-5; D might be TRBD1 (5 bases). The germline gives CDR1 LNHDA, CDR2 SQIVND (reference sequence). CDR3 length equals 14 residues. V was cut by 3 bases and J by 1 base, with 9 bases left in between.

The chain has TRBV28 and TRBJ2-5, with 10 bases lining up with TRBD2. With V trimmed by 7 bases and J by 1 base, 9 bases remained unmatched. The CDR3 totals 16 residues. From germline, CDR1 is MDHEN and CDR2 SYDVKM. CDR3 DNA sequence: TGTGCCAGCACCATTGGGGTAGCGGGAGGCCAAGAGACCCAGTACTTC. Its translation: CASTIGVAGGQETQYF.

The V and J genes are TRBV9 and TRBJ1-1, with 10 nucleotides matching TRBD1. Germline V lookup: CDR1 SGDLS, CDR2 YYNGEE. This CDR3 has 15 amino acids. After removal of 3 bases from V and 3 bases from J, the junction contained 5 bases not matched to a gene. The CDR3 reads CASSETGGPYTEAFF. In DNA, the CDR3 is TGTGCCAGCAGCGAGACAGGGGGCCCCTACACTGAAGCTTTCTTT.

This clone was recorded only once. This chain uses TRBV7-2 with TRBJ2-2, with D possibly matching TRBD2 (6 bases). The ends were cut back, 1 base at V and 5 bases at J, with 8 bases in the middle. Germline assignment: CDR1 SGHTA and CDR2 FQGNSA. The CDR3 is 14 residues long. The CDR3 DNA sequence: TGTGCCAGCAGCTTAGGGGGGACTACCGGGGAGCTGTTTTTT. Protein product: CASSLGGTTGELFF.

This chain links TRBV4-1 with TRBJ1-6; D gene ambiguous. In germline, CDR1 is MGHRA, CDR2 YSYEKL. The V end lost 0 bases, the J end lost 0 bases, and 12 bases lay between the germline ends. The CDR3 is 18 residues long. The CDR3 here is CASSQDREYISYNSPLHF. The CDR3 nucleotides read TGCGCCAGCAGCCAAGATCGGGAGTATATCTCCTATAATTCACCCCTCCACTTT.

The chain has TRBV10-2 and TRBJ1-2; 10 bases map to TRBD1. The germline gives CDR1 WSHSY, CDR2 SAAADI. CDR3 length equals 13 residues. Trimming at V came to 10 bases and at J to 0 bases, leaving 2 bases not matched to a gene. CDR3 loop: CATGTGANYGYTF. The CDR3 region has the DNA TGCGCCACCGGGACAGGGGCTAACTATGGCTACACCTTC.

The rearrangement joins TRBV11-3 to TRBJ2-1; D is perhaps TRBD1 or TRBD2 (5 bases each). The V gene's germline CDR1 is SGHNT and CDR2 YENEEA. Trimming stripped 6 bases from V and 7 bases from J, with 10 bases between. This CDR3 has 12 residues. In DNA form, the CDR3 reads TGTGCCAGCAGGGGACCTGAGAATGAGCAGTTCTTC. Its protein product is CASRGPENEQFF.

This clone was observed once. The chain uses TRBV6-5 and TRBJ1-1, with 10 nucleotides matching TRBD1. The CDR3 has 15 residues. The germline V gene has CDR1 MNHEY and CDR2 SVGAGI. Losses at the gene ends were 7 bases for V and 3 bases for J; bases not matched to a gene: 8. The CDR3 protein is CASITRDRGYTEAFF. The CDR3 DNA reads TGTGCCAGCATCACTCGGGACAGGGGATACACTGAAGCTTTCTTT.

This sequence joins TRBV7-6 and TRBJ2-7, with D maybe TRBD1 (6 bases). V gave up 3 bases and J gave up 0 bases, with 9 bases separating them. Germline V gives CDR1 SGHVS, CDR2 FNYEAQ. This CDR3 has 14 amino acids. CDR3 sequence (DNA): TGTGCCAGCAGCTTTACAGGGAGCTCCTACGAGCAGTACTTC. This gives the protein CASSFTGSSYEQYF.